Following are 3 T cell receptor beta chains from one sample sequenced in a study of radiotherapy plus CTLA-4 blockade in lung cancer. Some clones are missing from TCRdb's copy, which holds only in-frame ones; the method was immunoSEQ multiplex PCR. Of about 120,000 clones in the sample, about four fifths were seen once. This sample comprised peripheral blood, obtained from a patient treated with radiotherapy plus ipilimumab. These receptors were obtained from a human donor with non-small cell lung cancer who had a partial response to radiotherapy plus ipilimumab.

The J gene is TRBJ1-2, the V gene TRBV6-5; D is unclear. The CDR3 is made up of 14 amino acids. The V end was cut by 6 bases, the J end by 0 bases, with 11 bases between. Per the germline V gene, CDR1 is MNHEY and CDR2 is SVGAGI. The CDR3: CASRFSVTNYGYTF. In nucleotides, the CDR3 is TGTGCCAGCAGATTTTCAGTTACTAACTATGGCTACACCTTC.

This clone was counted ten times or more. This chain connects TRBV28 to TRBJ1-4; D is perhaps TRBD1 (5 bases). V lost 2 bases to trimming and J lost 3 bases, with 13 bases between them. Germline loops: CDR1 MDHEN, CDR2 SYDVKM. The CDR3 is 16 residues long. The DNA of the CDR3 is TGTGCCAGCAGTTTAATGTTAGGGGCGGCTAATGAAAAACTGTTTTTT. Translated: CASSLMLGAANEKLFF.

The rearrangement joins TRBV30 to TRBJ2-3, with D perhaps TRBD2 (6 bases). V lost 3 bases to trimming and J lost 5 bases, with 18 bases between them. This CDR3 has 15 residues. Germline loops: CDR1 GTSNPN, CDR2 SVGIG (reference sequence). The CDR3 spells CAWRGVGGSGDTQYF. The CDR3 DNA follows: TGTGCCTGGAGGGGGGTGGGGGGATCCGGAGATACGCAGTATTTT. The whole variable domain, filled in from reference TRBV30 and TRBJ2-3, reads SQTIHQWPATLVQPVGSPLSLECTVEGTSNPNLYWYRQAAGRGLQLLFYSVGIGQISSEVPQNLSASRPQDRQFILSSKKLLLSDSGFYLCAWRGVGGSGDTQYFGPGTRLTVL.